This T cell receptor beta chain was obtained from a study of blood T cell repertoires in COVID-19. Overall study context: From the United States, Italy and Spain came samples of acute and convalescent COVID-19. PBMCs, B-cell-depleted T cells, or T cells provided the cDNA or gDNA that made up the material.

V lost 1 base and J lost 7; bases outside the gene matches: 1. Germline V gives CDR1 LNHDA, CDR2 SQIVND (reference sequence). The CDR3 is 13 amino acids. In the authors' methods: From reference gene primer amplification, estimates of nucleated cell counts were derived. Sequencing was performed with immunoSEQ multiplex PCR; in TCRdb, only in-frame clones are kept and a portion is missing. V and J calls and clone size come straight from that table; D and trimming were deduced from the DNA. Of approximately 230,000 clones detected, 82% appear once; the ten largest clones hold about 5.3%. This clonotype originated in a woman of 80 years or more with active or convalescent COVID-19. The V call is TRBV19, the J call TRBJ2-4, with TRBD2 identical over 7 bases. Sequenced sample: peripheral blood. The DNA for the CDR3 is TGTGCCAGTAGTATAGGGGAGGGGAACATTCAGTACTTC. Translated, it gives CASSIGEGNIQYF.